Listed below are T cell receptor beta chains from one sample, sequenced in a study of shared clonotypes between healthy human individuals. Some clones are missing from TCRdb's copy, which holds only in-frame ones; the method was immunoSEQ multiplex PCR. The table shows around 550,000 clones, with 90% to 95% occurring only once. Sequencing was carried out using naive CD8+ T cells sorted from blood. These receptors all stem from a woman in her 30s in good health. The CDR3 runs from the conserved cysteine through the conserved F or W. D genes are given only for firm matches. Size values are once, few and many counts, or a class for expanded clones, and some rows have none.

TRBV6-4	-	TRBJ1-2	-	14	TGTGCCAGCAACCGCTGGGCTTTAAACTATGGCTACACCTTC	CASNRWALNYGYTF
TRBV27	-	TRBJ2-2	-	14	TGTGCCAGCAGTTTTTACGGTAACACCGGGGAGCTGTTTTTT	CASSFYGNTGELFF
TRBV27	once	TRBJ1-3	-	13	TGTGCCAGCAGATCTTTGGGTGGAAACACCATATATTTT	CASRSLGGNTIYF
TRBV28	-	TRBJ1-2	-	13	TGTGCCAGCACCCCCCCCGGGGAACGGGGCTACACCTTC	CASTPPGERGYTF
TRBV27	-	TRBJ1-1	-	13	TGTGCCAGCCAGGGGTTTGGGAACACTGAAGCTTTCTTT	CASQGFGNTEAFF
TRBV7-9	-	TRBJ2-3	-	15	TGTGCCAGCAGCTTAGGGCCACAGATCACAGATACGCAGTATTTT	CASSLGPQITDTQYF
TRBV28	-	TRBJ2-7	TRBD1	14	TGTGCCAGCACCGCACAGGGGAGCTCCTACGAGCAGTACTTC	CASTAQGSSYEQYF
TRBV28	-	TRBJ2-7	-	15	TGTGCCAGCAGTCAAGACAGGGGAGGGTCGTACGAGCAGTACTTC	CASSQDRGGSYEQYF
TRBV5-1	-	TRBJ2-1	TRBD1	17	TGCGCCAGCAGCTATGATACCGGGACAGGGACCTACAATGAGCAGTTCTTC	CASSYDTGTGTYNEQFF
TRBV19	once	TRBJ2-2	TRBD1	16	TGTGCCAGTAGTACATTAACAGGGGCGGACACCGGGGAGCTGTTTTTT	CASSTLTGADTGELFF
TRBV29-1	-	TRBJ1-1	-	13	TGCAGCGTTGTGTATCGGGGGAACACTGAAGCTTTCTTT	CSVVYRGNTEAFF
TRBV5-1	-	TRBJ2-2	-	11	TGCGCCAGCAGCCGCACCGGGGAGCTGTTTTTT	CASSRTGELFF
TRBV5-6	-	TRBJ1-4	-	15	TGTGCCAGCAGCGCCTTGGGGGGAGTTTCTGAAAAACTGTTTTTT	CASSALGGVSEKLFF
TRBV7-9	-	TRBJ2-1	-	12	TGTGCCAGCAGCTTGGGGAACAATGAGCAGTTCTTC	CASSLGNNEQFF
TRBV5-6	-	TRBJ1-1	-	13	TGTGCCAGCAGCCCGGGCACAGCTCAACGAGCTTTCTTT	CASSPGTAQRAFF
TRBV2	-	TRBJ2-7	-	15	TGTGCCAGCAGTGAATTCCAGGGTGGGCCCTACGAGCAGTACTTC	CASSEFQGGPYEQYF
TRBV6-1	-	TRBJ2-2	-	13	TGTGCCAGCAGTGAAAGGAGTTCCGGGGAGCTGTTTTTT	CASSERSSGELFF
TRBV9	-	TRBJ2-7	TRBD1	14	TGTGCCAGCAGCGCGTGGGACAGGGGCTACGAGCAGTACTTC	CASSAWDRGYEQYF
TRBV5-1	-	TRBJ2-1	-	15	TGCGCCAGCAGCTTTAGCGGACCTCCGGGGAATGAGCAGTTCTTC	CASSFSGPPGNEQFF
TRBV4-1	-	TRBJ1-5	-	15	TGCGCCAGCAGCCAAGGTCAGGGTAGCAATCAGCCCCAGCATTTT	CASSQGQGSNQPQHF
TRBV28	-	TRBJ2-1	-	24	TGTGCCAGCAGTTCGTTATTCGGGGATAAAGGGGGGCCTAGTGGGGCCGGGACTGACAATGAGCAGTTCTTC	CASSSLFGDKGGPSGAGTDNEQFF
TRBV23-1	-	TRBJ2-5	-	22	TGCGCCAGCAGTCAAGGAAAGGGGACAGCACGTAATCGGGGGGTTTTGGTCGTGACCCAGTACTTC	CASSQGKGTARNRGVLVVTQYF
TRBV9	-	TRBJ2-7	TRBD2	18	TGTGCCAGCAGCCCGGGTCCCGGGACTAGCGGGAGGGTTTACGAGCAGTACTTC	CASSPGPGTSGRVYEQYF
TRBV27	-	TRBJ1-1	-	13	TGTGCCAGCAGGGGACTGAGGAACACTGAAGCTTTCTTT	CASRGLRNTEAFF
TRBV5-1	-	TRBJ2-2	TRBD2	18	TGCGCCAGCAGCTTAGGACTAGCGGGAGGGGCGCTCACCGGGGAGCTGTTTTTT	CASSLGLAGGALTGELFF
TRBV5-6	-	TRBJ2-7	-	13	TGTGCCAGCAGCTTGGGCAGTGCCTACGAGCAGTACTTC	CASSLGSAYEQYF
TRBV9	-	TRBJ2-1	-	15	TGTGCCAGCAGCGTGGGAGGAGGGAGGAGGAATGAGCAGTTCTTC	CASSVGGGRRNEQFF
TRBV7-9	-	TRBJ1-1	-	12	TGTGCCAGCAGGACAGACGACTTTGAAGCTTTCTTT	CASRTDDFEAFF
TRBV14	-	TRBJ2-7	TRBD1	16	TGTGCCAGCAGCCAAGGGACAGGGCTGCCCTCCTACGAGCAGTACTTC	CASSQGTGLPSYEQYF
TRBV28	-	TRBJ2-7	-	13	TGTGCCAGCAGTTTCCTTTCGGCCTACGAGCAGTACTTC	CASSFLSAYEQYF
TRBV27	-	TRBJ2-7	-	16	TGTGCCAGCAGTTTATCGCTAGCGCGGGGATTTCGCGAGCAGTACTTC	CASSLSLARGFREQYF
TRBV7-3	-	TRBJ2-7	TRBD1	15	TGTGCCAGCAGCCCCCACAGGGGGCCCCCCTACGAGCAGTACTTC	CASSPHRGPPYEQYF
TRBV4-1	once	TRBJ2-2	TRBD2	18	TGCGCCAGCAGCCAAGAAGGGCTAGCGGGGACGAACACCGGGGAGCTGTTTTTT	CASSQEGLAGTNTGELFF
TRBV4-1	-	TRBJ2-7	-	18	TGCGCCAGCAGCCTAGTACCACCAGAGGGGTTTTCCACCTACGAGCAGTACTTC	CASSLVPPEGFSTYEQYF
TRBV10-2	-	TRBJ2-2	-	16	TGCGCCAGCAGTGAGTCGGAGGGCGCTTTAACCGGGGAGCTGTTTTTT	CASSESEGALTGELFF
TRBV5-1	-	TRBJ2-3	TRBD1	16	TGCGCCAGCACCATATCCGGGACAGGGCGCACAGATACGCAGTATTTT	CASTISGTGRTDTQYF
TRBV9	-	TRBJ2-1	-	17	TGTGCCAGCAGCGTAGTTAGCGGAGAGAGGGCCTACAATGAGCAGTTCTTC	CASSVVSGERAYNEQFF
TRBV28	-	TRBJ2-5	TRBD2	19	TGTGCCAGCCTATCTTTAATTGGACTAGCGGGAGTAAGGGCAGAGACCCAGTACTTC	CASLSLIGLAGVRAETQYF
TRBV7-9	-	TRBJ2-5	-	12	TGTGCCAGCAGCCGCGCCGAAGAGACCCAGTACTTC	CASSRAEETQYF
TRBV28	-	TRBJ2-3	-	13	TGTGCCAGCAGTTTCAATACCCCCGAAGCGCAGTATTTT	CASSFNTPEAQYF
TRBV10-3	-	TRBJ2-1	-	15	TGTGCCATCAGCCTCGAGTCGGGAGCCTTGGATGAGCAGTTCTTC	CAISLESGALDEQFF
TRBV7-9	-	TRBJ2-7	-	12	TGTGCCAGCAGCCATGGGTTGGACGAGCAGTACTTC	CASSHGLDEQYF
TRBV2	-	TRBJ1-1	TRBD1	15	TGTGCCAGCATCAGGGACAGGGGGCGAGAAACTGAAGCTTTCTTT	CASIRDRGRETEAFF
TRBV9	-	TRBJ2-1	TRBD2	17	TGTGCCAGCAGCTCCCCGACTAGCGGGAGATGGTACAATGAGCAGTTCTTC	CASSSPTSGRWYNEQFF
TRBV29-1	-	TRBJ2-7	-	12	TGCAGCGTTGAAGAGTTCAACAGGGAGCAGTACTTC	CSVEEFNREQYF
TRBV12-5	-	TRBJ2-1	TRBD2	14	TGTGCTAGTGGTTTTACGCGGGAGGTCCATGAGCAGTTCTTC	CASGFTREVHEQFF
TRBV28	-	TRBJ2-7	TRBD2	13	TGTGCCAGCAAGGGACTAGCTCACTACGAGCAGTACTTC	CASKGLAHYEQYF
TRBV9	-	TRBJ2-2	-	12	TGTGCCAGCAGCGTAGTTCCCGGGGAGCTGTTTTTT	CASSVVPGELFF
TRBV9	-	TRBJ2-3	-	16	TGTGCCAGCAGCCCCTTTAGCGTCGGGGGCACAGATACGCAGTATTTT	CASSPFSVGGTDTQYF
TRBV13	-	TRBJ2-7	-	12	TGTGCCAGCAGCTTAGGGGAGGACGAGCAGTACTTC	CASSLGEDEQYF
TRBV5-1	once	TRBJ2-7	TRBD1	15	TGCGCCAGCAGCTTACACAAGGACAGGGAATACGAGCAGTACTTC	CASSLHKDREYEQYF
TRBV28	-	TRBJ1-4	-	15	TGTGCCAGCCAGCAGTCGTGGGGTTCTAATGAAAAACTGTTTTTT	CASQQSWGSNEKLFF
TRBV11-2	-	TRBJ2-7	-	13	TGTGCCAGCAGCGTAGACACCTCCTACGAGCAGTACTTC	CASSVDTSYEQYF
TRBV28	-	TRBJ2-7	TRBD1	15	TGTGCCAGCAGTTTTTTGGACAGGGTCCCCTACGAGCAGTACTTC	CASSFLDRVPYEQYF
TRBV7-5	once	TRBJ2-7	-	15	TGTGTCAGAAGCTTATTGGTGACAGTCTCCTACGAGCAGTACTTC	CVRSLLVTVSYEQYF
TRBV5-4	once	TRBJ2-7	-	14	TGTGCCAGCAGCTCAGACTCTCTGACCCTCGAGCAGTACTTC	CASSSDSLTLEQYF
TRBV15	-	TRBJ1-4	-	13	TGTGCCACCAGCAGAGATCGAGAGGAAAAACTGTTTTTT	CATSRDREEKLFF
TRBV19	-	TRBJ1-2	-	17	TGTGCCAGTAGAAAACGGGATCTTACAGCTCCAGGGGATGGCTACACCTTC	CASRKRDLTAPGDGYTF
TRBV29-1	-	TRBJ2-7	-	11	TGCAGCGCCTTACAGGGCAACGAGCAGTACTTC	CSALQGNEQYF